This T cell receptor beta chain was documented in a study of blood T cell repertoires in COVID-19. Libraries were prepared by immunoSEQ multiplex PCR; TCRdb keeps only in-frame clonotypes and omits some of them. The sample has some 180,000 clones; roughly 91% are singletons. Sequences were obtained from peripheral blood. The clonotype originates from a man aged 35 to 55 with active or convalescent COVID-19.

The CDR3 DNA follows: TGTGCCACCAGTGACCGACAGGGATCTGGCAATCAGCCCCAGCATTTT. Its protein is CATSDRQGSGNQPQHF. The chain joins TRBV24-1 to TRBJ1-5; the match to TRBD1 covers 7 bases. The length of the CDR3 is 16 residues. The germline V gene has CDR1 KGHDR and CDR2 SFDVKD. Trimming cost V 4 bases and J 2 bases; bases outside gene matches: 7.